A selection of T cell receptor beta chains follows, all from one sample in a study of CD8 T cells in Susac syndrome. From the immunoSEQ multiplex PCR reads, TCRdb called clonotypes with MiXCR, one entry per CDR3 protein. The top ten hold 0.09% to 0.095% of the sample, which has approximately 150,000 distinct CDR3 sequences, approximately 93% seen once. The source material was CD4+ T cells from PBMCs. These receptors were taken from a human donor with multiple sclerosis. The CDR3 runs from the conserved cysteine through the conserved F or W. The order of the fields is D gene, V gene, J gene, CDR3 protein. D genes are given only for firm matches.

>.|TRBV4-1|TRBJ2-7
CASSQGVYEQYF
>.|TRBV7-2|TRBJ2-7
CASSLVPGVSHEQYF
>.|TRBV7-8|TRBJ2-7
CASSFLNRFTSEQYF
>TRBD1|TRBV24-1|TRBJ2-3
CATRQGQGGTDTQYF
>.|TRBV25-1|TRBJ1-2
CASSEGQAHGYTF
>TRBD1|TRBV19|TRBJ2-3
CASLDRELDTQYF
>.|TRBV5-1|TRBJ2-3
CASSLGSALHTQYF
>.|TRBV10-3|TRBJ2-1
CAIWNGYYNEQFF
>.|TRBV5-4|TRBJ2-1
CASSYRDGRYNEQFF
>TRBD1|TRBV28|TRBJ1-5
CASSSLDRVNQPQHF
>TRBD1|TRBV20-1|TRBJ2-1
CSALTGLSSYNEQFF
>TRBD2|TRBV7-2|TRBJ2-2
CASRWTSGGTGELFF
>.|TRBV28|TRBJ2-3
CASSLSLFSDTQYF
>.|TRBV18|TRBJ1-1
CASSPTTDLNTEAFF
>.|TRBV18|TRBJ2-5
CASSPPAGETQYF
>.|TRBV30|TRBJ2-7
CAWSSGKEQYF
>.|TRBV2|TRBJ2-5
CASSNTGRRETQYF
>.|TRBV2|TRBJ2-7
CASRATHYEQYF
>TRBD2|TRBV5-1|TRBJ2-1
CASSLSGTSGNEQFF
>.|TRBV20-1|TRBJ1-6
CSARAWANSPLHF
>.|TRBV3-1|TRBJ2-7
CASSATSSYEQYF
>TRBD2|TRBV6-5|TRBJ2-7
CASSYGGTSGSYEQYF
>TRBD1|TRBV6-1|TRBJ1-1
CASSNRGGTEAFF
>TRBD2|TRBV20-1|TRBJ2-5
CSARVGGRAETQYF
>TRBD2|TRBV20-1|TRBJ2-3
CSAVPGTSKDTQYF
>.|TRBV7-9|TRBJ2-1
CASSLASSNSEQFF
>.|TRBV7-2|TRBJ2-7
CASSPNTYEQYF
>TRBD2|TRBV19|TRBJ2-1
CASSRGGGRGHNEQFF
>.|TRBV24-1|TRBJ2-7
CATSDREDEQYF
>.|TRBV30|TRBJ2-1
CAWTGSGDEQFF
>TRBD2|TRBV25-1|TRBJ2-7
CASSQAGGREQYF
>.|TRBV30|TRBJ2-3
CAWTRGTPGPTDTQYF
>TRBD1|TRBV24-1|TRBJ2-7
CATSDAGTGSYEQYF
>.|TRBV10-2|TRBJ2-3
CAIGVATDTQYF
>.|TRBV3-1|TRBJ1-3
CASAVSGNTIYF
>.|TRBV5-1|TRBJ2-5
CASSLESAGAGKETQYF
>.|TRBV3-1|TRBJ2-2
CASSQGRGDTGELFF